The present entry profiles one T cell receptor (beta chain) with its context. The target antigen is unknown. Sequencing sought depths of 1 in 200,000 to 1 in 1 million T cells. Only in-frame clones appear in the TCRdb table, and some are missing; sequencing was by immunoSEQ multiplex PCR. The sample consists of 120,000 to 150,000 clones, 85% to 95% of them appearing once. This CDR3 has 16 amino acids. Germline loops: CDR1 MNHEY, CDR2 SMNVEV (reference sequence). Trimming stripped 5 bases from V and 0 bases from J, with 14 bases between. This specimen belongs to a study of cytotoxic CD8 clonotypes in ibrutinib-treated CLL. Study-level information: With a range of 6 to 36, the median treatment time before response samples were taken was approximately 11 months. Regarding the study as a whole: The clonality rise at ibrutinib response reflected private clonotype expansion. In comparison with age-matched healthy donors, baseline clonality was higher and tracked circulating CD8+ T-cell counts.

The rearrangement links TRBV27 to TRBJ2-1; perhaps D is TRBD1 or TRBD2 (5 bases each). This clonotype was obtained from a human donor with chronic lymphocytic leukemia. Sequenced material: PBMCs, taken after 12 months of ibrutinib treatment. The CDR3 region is CASSTPGDPSYNEQFF. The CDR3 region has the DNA TGTGCCAGCAGTACCCCCGGGGACCCCTCCTACAATGAGCAGTTCTTC.